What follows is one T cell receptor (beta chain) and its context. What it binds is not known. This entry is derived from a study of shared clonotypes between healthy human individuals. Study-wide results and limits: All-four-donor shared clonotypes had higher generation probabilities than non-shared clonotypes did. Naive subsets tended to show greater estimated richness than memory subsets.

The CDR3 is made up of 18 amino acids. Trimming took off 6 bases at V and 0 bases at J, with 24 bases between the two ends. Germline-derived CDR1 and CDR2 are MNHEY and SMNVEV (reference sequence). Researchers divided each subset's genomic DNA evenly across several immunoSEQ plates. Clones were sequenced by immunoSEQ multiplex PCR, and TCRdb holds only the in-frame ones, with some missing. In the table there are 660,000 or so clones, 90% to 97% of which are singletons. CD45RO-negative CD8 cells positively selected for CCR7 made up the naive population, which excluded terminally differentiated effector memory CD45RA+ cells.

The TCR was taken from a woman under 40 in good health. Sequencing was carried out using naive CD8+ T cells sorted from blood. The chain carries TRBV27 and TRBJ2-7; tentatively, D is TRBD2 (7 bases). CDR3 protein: CASSSGYKRGRDSYEQYF. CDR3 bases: TGTGCCAGCAGCAGCGGTTATAAGAGGGGGAGGGACTCCTACGAGCAGTACTTC.